Described below is a single TCR beta chain sequence and its context. This record belongs to a study of blood T cell repertoires in COVID-19. Study background: Collection of acute and convalescent COVID-19 samples took place in the United States, Italy and Spain. PBMCs, B-cell-depleted T cells, or T cells were the source of the cDNA or gDNA that made up the material.

Seattle researchers signed up patients amid active infection and tracked them longitudinally. Libraries were prepared by immunoSEQ multiplex PCR; TCRdb keeps only in-frame clonotypes and omits some of them. The sample comprises 150,000 to 200,000 clones, around 87% of which are singletons, and 0.45% to 0.6% rests with the top ten. V gave up 2 bases and J gave up 2 bases; unmatched junction bases: 3. Germline V gives CDR1 SGDLS, CDR2 YYNGEE. The CDR3 sequence is 16 residues long. The sequenced material came from peripheral blood. The receptor comes from a man aged 55 to 70 with COVID-19, enrolled during active disease. The chain carries TRBV9 and TRBJ2-1, with 11 bases identical to TRBD2. The CDR3, as DNA: TGTGCCAGCAGCGTGGGGGGACTAGCGGCCTACAATGAGCAGTTCTTC. It translates to CASSVGGLAAYNEQFF.